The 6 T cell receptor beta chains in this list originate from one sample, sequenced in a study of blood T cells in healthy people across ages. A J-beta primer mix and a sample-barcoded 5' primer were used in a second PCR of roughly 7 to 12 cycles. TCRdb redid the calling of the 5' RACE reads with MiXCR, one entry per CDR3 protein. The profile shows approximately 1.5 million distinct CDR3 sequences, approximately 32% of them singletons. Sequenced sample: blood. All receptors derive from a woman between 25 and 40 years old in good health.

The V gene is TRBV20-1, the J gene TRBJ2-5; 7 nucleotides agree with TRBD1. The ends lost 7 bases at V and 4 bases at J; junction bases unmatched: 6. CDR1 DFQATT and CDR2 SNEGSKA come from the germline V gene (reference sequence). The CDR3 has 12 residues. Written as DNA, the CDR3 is TGCAGTGTTGACCGGGACAGAGAGACCCAGTACTTC. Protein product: CSVDRDRETQYF.

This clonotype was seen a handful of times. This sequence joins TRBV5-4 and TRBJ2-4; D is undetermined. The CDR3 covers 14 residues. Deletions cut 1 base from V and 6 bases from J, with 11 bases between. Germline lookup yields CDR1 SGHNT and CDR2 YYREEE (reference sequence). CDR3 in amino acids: CASSLPSSGNIQYF. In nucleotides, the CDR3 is TGTGCCAGCAGCTTGCCTAGTAGTGGAAACATTCAGTACTTC. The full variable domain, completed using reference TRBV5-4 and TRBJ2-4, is ETGVTQSPTHLIKTRGQQVTLRCSSQSGHNTVSWYQQALGQGPQFIFQYYREEENGRGNFPPRFSGLQFPNYSSELNVNALELDDSALYLCASSLPSSGNIQYFGAGTRLSVL.

Written as DNA, the CDR3 is TGTGCCAGCAGCAAGACAGGGTCCAGTCAGCCCCAGCATTTT. It specifies CASSKTGSSQPQHF. The V call is TRBV21-1, the J call TRBJ1-5; the D call in the table, TRBD1, was not verified against the DNA. TRBV21-1 counts as a pseudogene. This CDR3 region has 14 residues.

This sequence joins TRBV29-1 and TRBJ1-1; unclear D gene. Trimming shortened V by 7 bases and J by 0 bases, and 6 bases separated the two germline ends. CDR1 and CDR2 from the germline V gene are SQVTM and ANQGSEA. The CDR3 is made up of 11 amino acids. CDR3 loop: CSGQLNTEAFF. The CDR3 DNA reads TGCAGCGGGCAGCTGAACACTGAAGCTTTCTTT. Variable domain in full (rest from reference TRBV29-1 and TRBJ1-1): SAVISQKPSRDICQRGTSLTIQCQVDSQVTMMFWYRQQPGQSLTLIATANQGSEATYESGFVIDKFPISRPNLTFSTLTVSNMSPEDSSIYLCSGQLNTEAFFGQGTRLTVV.

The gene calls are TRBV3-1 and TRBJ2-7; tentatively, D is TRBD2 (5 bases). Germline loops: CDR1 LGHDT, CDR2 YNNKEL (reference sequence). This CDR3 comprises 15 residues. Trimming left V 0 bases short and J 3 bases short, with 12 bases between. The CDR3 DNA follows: TGTGCCAGCAGCCAAGATTTGATTGCGGGCTACGAGCAGTACTTC. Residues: CASSQDLIAGYEQYF.

The CDR3 is CASSVGLFAYEQYF. In DNA form, the CDR3 reads TGTGCCAGCAGTGTGGGACTTTTCGCCTACGAGCAGTACTTC. This chain uses TRBV2 with TRBJ2-7; D is possibly TRBD2 (6 bases). CDR1 is SNHLY, CDR2 FYNNEI, per germline. The CDR3 is 14 residues long. V lost 4 bases and J lost 2, with 12 bases in between.